This T cell receptor (beta chain) stems from a study of T cells in tuberculosis (dated by TCRdb to the late 2010s). For the study in its entirety: In the study, CD1B tetramers and high-throughput TCR immunosequencing were combined to characterize T cells specific for the mycobacterial lipid antigen glucose monomycolate (GMM). IGRA-negative adolescents, IGRA-positive adolescents with latent tuberculosis and adults with active tuberculosis, around nine per group, were compared in a South African clinical cohort. Overall study results and their limits: An accuracy of approximately 87% (AUROC roughly 0.9) was reached by a classifier using the diverse GMM-specific repertoire, compared with around 70% accuracy when GEM motif frequencies were used. Active tuberculosis TCR-alpha repertoires showed smaller mean NN-distances to GMM-specific TCRs than IGRA-negative controls, suggesting clonal expansion of these TCRs. Clinical samples were chosen by availability of cryopreserved specimens, and active tuberculosis cases were adults while controls were adolescents. Smaller NN-distances were partly driven by shorter CDR3-alpha lengths in active tuberculosis patients, and statistical significance was not reached for the TCR-beta difference.

From its cysteine to its phenylalanine, the CDR3 spans 15 amino acids. Here the CDR3 DNA is all that survives: 45 bases in frame from base 1. V is pruned by 5 bases and J by 4 bases, leaving 8 bases of the junction without a gene match. The germline V gene (reference sequence) sets CDR1 to SGHAT and CDR2 to FQDESV. At study entry, a tuberculin skin test and the QuantiFERON-TB GOLD In-Tube IGRA were used to screen adolescents for latent tuberculosis infection. Unsorted cryopreserved PBMC were immunosequenced, covering on average about 100,000 T cells per clinical donor. Eleven high schools in the Worcester region of the Western Cape, South Africa, served as enrollment sites for adolescents aged 12 to 18 years. About 10 M. tuberculosis-infected adolescents and some ten uninfected adolescents were selected, with the two groups matched for age and sex. For the adolescents, PBMC were isolated by density centrifugation from freshly drawn heparinized blood and then cryopreserved.

Concerning this clone: Its antigen target is currently unknown. Per-nucleotide qualities are absent, and no much larger clonotype sits a single base away.

The immunoSEQ multiplex PCR assay was used to generate TCR libraries, with TCR-beta and/or TCR-alpha/delta assays applied to each sample. The amplified TCR libraries were sequenced on the Illumina high-throughput platform. The study's processing was this. Clustering and dimensionality reduction relied on pairwise TCRdist distances among GMM-specific receptors from T cells that were either sorted ex vivo or expanded in vitro. Each clinical repertoire received a mean NN-distance score, defined as the average TCRdist to the nearest 10% of tetramer-positive reference sequences. To compute GEM TCR motif frequency, the fraction of unique TCRs matching known GEM sequences by V/J usage and CDR3 length was calculated. Active tuberculosis was classified by linear discriminant analysis with leave-one-out cross-validation, implemented in scikit-learn. This is the immuneACCESS table as TCRdb keeps it, with only in-frame sequences that have V and J called. A part of the clones is gone; compared with another copy, unresolved V genes explain less than half, and the rest is unexplained. V, J and clone size reflect that table, while D and trimming were determined from the DNA. In this sample the table shows about 32,000 clones, approximately 93% of which occur a single time. The top ten clonotypes cover about 7.8% of the sample.

The rearranged segments are TRBV11-1 and TRBJ2-1; 7 bases in the junction line up with TRBD2. Material: PBMCs. The sequence derives from a donor aged 10-35 years with latent tuberculosis or without tuberculosis infection. CDR3 sequence: CASSPPGLQYNEQFF. The sequenced DNA is TGTGCCAGCAGCCCCCCGGGACTACAGTACAATGAGCAGTTCTTC.